This T cell receptor beta chain is from a study of OX40 agonist ivuxolimab in advanced cancers. Whole-study context: Patients were treated with intravenous ivuxolimab, dosed at 0.01 to 10 mg/kg and infused every 2 weeks. Study results and caveats: The study found that CD8+ T cells averaged more expanded clones than CD4+.

A history of autoimmune disease or systemic immunosuppression excluded patients. About this clone itself: Its specificity is unknown.

The data were produced by immunoSEQ multiplex PCR, yet TCRdb's version contains in-frame clones alone and is incomplete. The sample carries around 40,000 clones, roughly 91% recorded once. Trimming pared 0 bases from V and 3 bases from J, leaving 3 bases between. Germline V gene sequence: CDR1 SGDLS, CDR2 YYNGEE. The CDR3 spans 13 residues. Source: CD4+ or CD8+ T cells sorted from blood, taken in a trial of the OX40 agonist ivuxolimab. The receptor was isolated from an adult with an advanced solid tumor such as melanoma, head and neck, liver or kidney cancer. The chain is built from TRBV9 and TRBJ2-2; D not certain. Here the CDR3 DNA reads TGTGCCAGCAGCGTAGAAGACACCGGGGAGCTGTTTTTT. This codes for CASSVEDTGELFF.